These 14 T cell receptor beta chains originate from one sample sequenced in a study of PD-1 blockade in classical Hodgkin lymphoma. Sequencing was performed with immunoSEQ multiplex PCR; in TCRdb, only in-frame clones are kept and a portion is missing. The sample holds 20,000 to 25,000 clones, around 68% seen once. All the patients suffered relapse after autologous stem cell transplantation, and brentuximab vedotin exposure differed. Here the sequenced sample was peripheral blood mononuclear cells (PBMCs), taken at baseline. Every receptor here comes from a human donor with classical Hodgkin lymphoma.

The chain is built from TRBV28 and TRBJ2-5, with D tentatively TRBD1 (6 bases). The germline V gene has CDR1 MDHEN and CDR2 SYDVKM. The CDR3 extends over 14 amino acids. V was cut by 2 bases and J by 10 bases, with 17 bases left in between. The CDR3: CASSLRDMTPDQYF. The DNA for the CDR3 is TGTGCCAGCAGTTTAAGGGACATGACCCCCGACCAGTACTTC.

The V gene is TRBV7-2, the J gene TRBJ2-1, with 7 bases lining up with TRBD2. The length of the CDR3 is 16 residues. Germline V CDR1 and CDR2: SGHTA, FQGNSA. Trimming took 1 base from V and 4 from J; bases not matched to a gene: 7. The CDR3 loop reads CASSLGPSGSYNEQFF. The CDR3 nucleotides are TGTGCCAGCAGCTTAGGCCCTAGCGGCTCGTACAATGAGCAGTTCTTC.

This clone was counted only a few times. The CDR3 nucleotides read TGTGCCAGCAGCTTGGCGCCAGGGATCTACGAGCAGTACTTC. Translation gives CASSLAPGIYEQYF. V is TRBV5-8 and J is TRBJ2-7; D might be TRBD1 (5 bases). Trimming removed 0 bases from V and 3 bases from J, with 10 bases in between. From germline, CDR1 is SGHTS and CDR2 YDEGEE. The CDR3 is made up of 14 amino acids.

The chain couples TRBV10-1 to TRBJ2-7; D remains unclear. This CDR3 has 13 amino acids. Germline lookup yields CDR1 WNHNN and CDR2 SYGVQD (reference sequence). Trimming pared 6 bases from V and 5 bases from J, leaving 14 bases between. The DNA for the CDR3 is TGCGCCAGCAGCCAGACGACCTTAGACGAGCAGTACTTC. It encodes CASSQTTLDEQYF.

There are a few counts of this clone. J is TRBJ2-7 and V is TRBV19; possible D gene TRBD1, 5 bases. Germline V gene lookup returns CDR1 LNHDA and CDR2 SQIVND (reference sequence). CDR3 length: 11 residues. The V end lost 4 bases, the J end lost 8 bases, and 9 bases lay between the germline ends. CDR3 sequence (DNA): TGTGCCAGTAGTACAGGGTTCCAGCAGTACTTC. Translating it yields CASSTGFQQYF.

V usage is TRBV20-1 and J usage is TRBJ1-2, with no clear D. CDR1 DFQATT and CDR2 SNEGSKA come from the germline V gene (reference sequence). The CDR3 extends over 11 amino acids. Trimming removed 7 bases from V and 8 bases from J, with 14 bases in between. The CDR3 region has the DNA TGCAGTGTTGGGAGGAGCGTCGGCTACACCTTC. Its translation: CSVGRSVGYTF.

The rearrangement links TRBV6-6 to TRBJ2-7, with D possibly being TRBD1 (6 bases). The germline gives CDR1 MNHNY, CDR2 SVGAGI (reference sequence). Between the trimmed V and J ends, which lost 0 bases and 0 bases, there was a span of 9 bases. The CDR3 consists of 15 residues. CDR3 region: CASSYSLDSSYEQYF. The CDR3 DNA follows: TGTGCCAGCAGTTACTCCCTGGACAGCTCCTACGAGCAGTACTTC.

The chain couples TRBV6-6 to TRBJ1-5, with 8 bases that match TRBD1. In germline, CDR1 is MNHNY, CDR2 SVGAGI (reference sequence). After removal of 5 bases from V and 6 bases from J, the junction contained 9 bases not matched to a gene. The CDR3 is 15 residues long. DNA for the CDR3: TGTGCCAGCAGTCCGACGGGGACAGGTCCTCAGCCCCAGCATTTT. This gives the protein CASSPTGTGPQPQHF.

J is TRBJ2-1 and V is TRBV7-9; 10 bases are a match to TRBD2. The length of the CDR3 is 16 residues. Germline loops: CDR1 SEHNR, CDR2 FQNEAQ (reference sequence). J lost 10 bases, V lost 5 bases, and 14 bases had no gene match. The CDR3 DNA reads as TGTGCCAGCAGCCCCGGCCATCTAGCGGGGGATGGAGAGCAGTTCTTC. Its protein is CASSPGHLAGDGEQFF.

The genes are TRBV7-9 and TRBJ2-2, with D uncertain. V lost 3 bases to trimming and J lost 2 bases, with 4 bases between them. Germline CDR1 is SEHNR and CDR2 is FQNEAQ (reference sequence). The CDR3 totals 13 residues. The chain's CDR3 is CASSLDNTGELFF. CDR3 DNA: TGTGCCAGCAGCTTGGACAACACCGGGGAGCTGTTTTTT.

The rearrangement uses TRBV30 and TRBJ1-4, with a tentative D call TRBD1 (5 bases). Germline values: CDR1 GTSNPN, CDR2 SVGIG (reference sequence). This CDR3 contains 13 residues. V was cut by 3 bases and J by 4 bases, with 9 bases left in between. CDR3 bases: TGTGCCTGGAGGAACAGGAATAATGAAAAACTGTTTTTT. Protein: CAWRNRNNEKLFF. The full variable domain, in which reference TRBV30 and TRBJ1-4 provide the parts outside the CDR3, is SQTIHQWPATLVQPVGSPLSLECTVEGTSNPNLYWYRQAAGRGLQLLFYSVGIGQISSEVPQNLSASRPQDRQFILSSKKLLLSDSGFYLCAWRNRNNEKLFFGSGTQLSVL.

V gene TRBV28 combines with J gene TRBJ1-3, with D unclear. CDR1 MDHEN and CDR2 SYDVKM come from the germline V gene. The CDR3 length is 14 residues. The V and J ends lost 3 bases and 4 bases respectively, with 10 bases between them. CDR3 region: CASSFFGPGNTIYF. CDR3 DNA sequence: TGTGCCAGCAGTTTTTTTGGGCCGGGAAACACCATATATTTT.

This clone was seen just once. The chain couples TRBV14 to TRBJ1-2; maybe TRBD1 (6 bases). Germline CDR1 and CDR2: SGHDN and FVKESK. The V and J ends lost 0 bases and 4 bases respectively, with 15 bases between them. This CDR3 spans 16 amino acids. Here the CDR3 DNA reads TGTGCCAGCAGCCAAGACCGAGGGGGGCGCGGCTATGGCTACACCTTC. It codes for CASSQDRGGRGYGYTF.

The chain links TRBV11-2 to TRBJ2-7; 11 nucleotides match TRBD2. Unmatched junction bases numbered 5, after V lost 5 bases and J lost 2 bases. The CDR3 runs 15 residues. Germline V gives CDR1 SGHAT, CDR2 FQNNGV. The CDR3 bases are TGTGCCAGCAGCGCGCGACTAGCGGGGCCCTACGAGCAGTACTTC. It encodes CASSARLAGPYEQYF.